These T cell receptor beta chains were read from a single sample in a study of shared clonotypes between healthy human individuals. Profiling relied on immunoSEQ multiplex PCR, and the TCRdb table lists in-frame clones only, not all of them. Of approximately 480,000 clones in the sample, roughly 79% were seen once. The sequencing input was PBMCs. The receptors were sampled from a woman aged 40 to 55 in good health. Some clones in this sample may be carry-over from other donors' samples. CDR3s include the opening cysteine and the closing phenylalanine or tryptophan. The D gene is left open where the match is weak. The size field is filled for only some rows; it gives once, few, many or a size class.

>15|.|.|TRBJ1-1|TRBV6-6
TGTGCCAGCACCCCATTAGGGGGGTCCAACACTGAAGCTTTCTTT
CASTPLGGSNTEAFF
>14|TRBD1|.|TRBJ2-2|TRBV19
TGTGCCAGCTCCGACAGGGCGACCACCGGGGAGCTGTTTTTT
CASSDRATTGELFF
>17|.|.|TRBJ2-6|TRBV5-1
TGCGCCAGCAGCTTGTCCGTTGCAGGGACTGGGGCCAACGTCCTGACTTTC
CASSLSVAGTGANVLTF
>14|.|.|TRBJ2-5|TRBV5-1
TGCGCCAGCAGCTTGGCTGGGCCAAGGGAGACCCAGTACTTC
CASSLAGPRETQYF
>14|TRBD1|.|TRBJ1-2|TRBV7-9
TGTGCCAGCAGCCAGACAGGGGGCGGCTATGGCTACACCTTC
CASSQTGGGYGYTF
>17|TRBD2|few|TRBJ2-1|TRBV28
TGTGCCAGCAGCCCAAGGGGTAGCGGGAGTTCCTACAATGAGCAGTTCTTC
CASSPRGSGSSYNEQFF
>14|.|.|TRBJ2-6|TRBV28
TGTGCCAGCATCGGGGCAGCTGGGGCCAACGTCCTGACTTTC
CASIGAAGANVLTF
>15|.|.|TRBJ1-2|TRBV9
TGTGCCAGCAGCGTAGGAGTGTGGGGGGAGGATGGCTACACCTTC
CASSVGVWGEDGYTF
>15|.|once|TRBJ1-1|TRBV30
TGTGCCTGGAGTGTAGGGGGGGGGCGGAACACTGAAGCTTTCTTT
CAWSVGGGRNTEAFF
>15|TRBD1|.|TRBJ1-5|TRBV18
TGTGCCAGCTCGCAAGGACAGGGGGCTTATCAGCCCCAGCATTTT
CASSQGQGAYQPQHF
>18|TRBD2|many|TRBJ2-7|TRBV7-6
TGTGCCAGCAGCTTAGCAGCCTCGGGGGGGGTGAGCTCCTACGAGCAGTACTTC
CASSLAASGGVSSYEQYF
>18|.|.|TRBJ1-3|TRBV28
TGTGCCAGCAGTTCCCCTAACGATCCCCAGAACTCTGGAAACACCATATATTTT
CASSSPNDPQNSGNTIYF
>15|.|.|TRBJ2-7|TRBV7-3
TGTGCCAGCAGCTTATCACCAGGGGCCGTCTACGAGCAGTACTTC
CASSLSPGAVYEQYF
>13|.|.|TRBJ1-1|TRBV11-2
TGTGCCAGCAGTTTCCGGACGAGGGCTGAAGCTTTCTTT
CASSFRTRAEAFF
>13|.|.|TRBJ2-5|TRBV2
TGTGCCAGCAGTGATGGCGGCCAAGAGACCCAGTACTTC
CASSDGGQETQYF
>14|TRBD2|.|TRBJ2-7|TRBV28
TGTGCCAGCAGTATTAGCGGGAGGGCTAGCGAGCAGTACTTC
CASSISGRASEQYF
>19|.|.|TRBJ1-5|TRBV4-1
TGCGCCAGCAGCCAAGGATTCGCCAGGTTAGGGTCAAAAAATCAGCCCCAGCATTTT
CASSQGFARLGSKNQPQHF
>18|TRBD2|.|TRBJ2-3|TRBV7-3
TGTGCCAGCAGCTTAATGGGACTAGGTATGGGAAGTACAGATACGCAGTATTTT
CASSLMGLGMGSTDTQYF
>13|TRBD2|.|TRBJ2-1|TRBV9
TGTGCCAGCAGCGTAACTAGCGCCAATGAGCAGTTCTTC
CASSVTSANEQFF
>16|TRBD1|.|TRBJ1-2|TRBV19
TGTGCCAGTAGTATAGTGCCGGGACAGCGCAACTATGGCTACACCTTC
CASSIVPGQRNYGYTF
>14|.|.|TRBJ2-2|TRBV5-1
TGCGCCAGCAGCTTGTCCCCCCGGGCCGGGGAGCTGTTTTTT
CASSLSPRAGELFF
>11|.|.|TRBJ2-7|TRBV27
TGTGCCAGCCCTTGGGGGTACGAGCAGTACTTC
CASPWGYEQYF
>15|.|few|TRBJ1-2|TRBV7-8
TGTGCCAGCAGCTTAGGAGGCAGGGGCGACTATGGCTACACCTTC
CASSLGGRGDYGYTF
>11|.|.|TRBJ2-7|TRBV20-1
TGCAGTGCTAGAGCCGAGTTTCTTCAGTACTTC
CSARAEFLQYF
>14|TRBD1|.|TRBJ2-3|TRBV5-1
TGCGCCAGCAGCTTGACAGGGGGAGGAGATACGCAGTATTTT
CASSLTGGGDTQYF
>14|TRBD1|.|TRBJ2-7|TRBV2
TGTGCCAGCAGTTCTCGACAGGGCTCCTACGAGCAGTACTTC
CASSSRQGSYEQYF